The 22 T cell receptor beta chains below all came from one sample that was sequenced in a study of blood T cell repertoires in COVID-19. Some clones are missing from TCRdb's copy, which holds only in-frame ones; the method was immunoSEQ multiplex PCR. Among 120,000 or so clones listed, 69% were seen once. Sequenced sample: peripheral blood. All receptors derive from a woman in her 70s with acute or convalescent COVID-19.

This chain joins TRBV11-1 and TRBJ2-3, with 10 bases matching TRBD2. The length of the CDR3 is 15 residues. The germline V gene has CDR1 SGHAT and CDR2 FQDESV (reference sequence). Trimming at V came to 0 bases and at J to 5 bases, leaving 2 bases not matched to a gene. The DNA of the CDR3 is TGTGCCAGCAGCTTAGCGTCTAGCGGGAGAGATACGCAGTATTTT. This gives the protein CASSLASSGRDTQYF.

This clone was recorded once. This chain joins TRBV6-2 or TRBV6-3 and TRBJ2-5; TRBD2 might be the D (6 bases). V was shortened by 5 bases and J by 4 bases, with 14 bases between the two germline ends. Germline V lookup: CDR1 MNHEY, CDR2 SVGEGT. The CDR3 loop spans 14 amino acids. In nucleotides, the CDR3 is TGTGCCAGCAGTGCGGGGAACCCCCCAGAGACCCAGTACTTC. It translates to CASSAGNPPETQYF.

This clone occurred a few times. The rearrangement joins TRBV10-3 to TRBJ1-1; D is unresolved. The CDR3 extends over 13 amino acids. Deletions cut 3 bases from V and 6 bases from J, with 11 bases between. CDR1 ENHRY and CDR2 SYGVKD come from the germline V gene. CDR3 region: CAISDSGLSEAFF. CDR3 bases: TGTGCCATCAGTGACTCGGGGTTGTCTGAAGCTTTCTTT.

The J gene is TRBJ2-3, the V gene TRBV5-1; no definite D call. Germline V gene data show CDR1 as SGHRS and CDR2 as YFSETQ. The CDR3 covers 16 residues. Trimming stripped 1 base from V and 1 base from J, with 13 bases between. The CDR3, as DNA: TGCGCCAGCAGCTTGTCTCCGGTGTTAGGCACAGATACGCAGTATTTT. This encodes CASSLSPVLGTDTQYF.

The CDR3 sequence is CASSFRVRHQPQHF. CDR3 sequence (DNA): TGTGCCAGCAGTTTCCGGGTACGGCATCAGCCCCAGCATTTT. The chain links TRBV28 to TRBJ1-5; D unclear. Deletions cut 3 bases from V and 5 bases from J, with 11 bases between. CDR3 length: 14 amino acids. Germline CDR1 reads MDHEN; CDR2 reads SYDVKM.

This clone was recorded a few times. The genes are TRBV3-1 (or the pseudogene TRBV3-2) and TRBJ1-2, with D possibly matching TRBD1 (6 bases). Trimming took 5 bases from V and 2 from J, leaving 6 bases between them. The CDR3 totals 12 residues. The germline V gene encodes CDR1 LGHDT and CDR2 YNNKEL (reference sequence). The chain's CDR3 is CASSGQNYGYTF. The CDR3, as DNA: TGTGCCAGCAGCGGACAGAACTATGGCTACACCTTC.

This clone was found a few times. CDR3 sequence (DNA): TGTGCCAGCAGTCCTGCGGTTAGCTCCTATAATTCACCCCTCCACTTT. It encodes CASSPAVSSYNSPLHF. The chain is built from TRBV28 and TRBJ1-6; D gene ambiguous. The CDR3 sequence is 16 residues long. CDR1 is MDHEN, CDR2 SYDVKM, per germline. The germline V and J ends were trimmed by 5 bases and 0 bases, with 11 bases remaining between them.

V gene TRBV3-1 (or the pseudogene TRBV3-2) combines with J gene TRBJ2-4; 7 nucleotides align to TRBD2. The germline gives CDR1 LGHDT, CDR2 YNNKEL (reference sequence). V shed 4 bases, J shed 8 bases, and the junction held 23 bases outside the gene matches. The CDR3 is made up of 19 amino acids. The CDR3 spells CASSRLGTSSGGPTDIQYF. The DNA for the CDR3 is TGTGCCAGCAGCCGACTAGGGACTTCTAGCGGAGGTCCAACGGACATTCAGTACTTC.

The chain combines TRBV18 with TRBJ1-5, with D maybe TRBD1 (5 bases). Germline CDR1 is KGHSH and CDR2 is LQKENI. The CDR3 is made up of 16 amino acids. V lost 3 bases, J lost 0 bases, and 12 bases lay in between. The CDR3 region is CASSPGEGDSNQPQHF. CDR3 DNA sequence: TGTGCCAGCTCACCGGGCGAAGGGGATAGCAATCAGCCCCAGCATTTT.

The table lists this clone with a few counts. The J gene is TRBJ2-7, the V gene TRBV7-9, with D possibly TRBD1 on 5 matching bases. Trimming pared 3 bases from V and 5 bases from J, leaving 11 bases between. The CDR3 has 13 amino acids. Germline V gene sequence: CDR1 SEHNR, CDR2 FQNEAQ (reference sequence). CDR3: CASSFAGFHEQYF. In nucleotides, the CDR3 is TGTGCCAGCAGCTTCGCAGGGTTCCACGAGCAGTACTTC.

The chain has TRBV19 and TRBJ2-7; TRBD1 is a possible D gene (6 bases). The CDR3 spans 13 residues. Germline loops: CDR1 LNHDA, CDR2 SQIVND (reference sequence). The V and J ends lost 7 bases and 0 bases respectively, with 10 bases between them. This CDR3 is CASKDSRSYEQYF. In DNA form, the CDR3 reads TGTGCCAGTAAGGACAGCCGCTCCTACGAGCAGTACTTC.

The CDR3 nucleotides read TGTGCCACCATCGACAGCCATCAGCCCCAGCATTTT. Protein product: CATIDSHQPQHF. This chain joins TRBV24-1 and TRBJ1-5; possibly TRBD1 for D (5 bases). The CDR3 consists of 12 residues. Trimming removed 8 bases at V and 5 bases at J, with 9 bases between. Germline assignment: CDR1 KGHDR and CDR2 SFDVKD.

The V call is TRBV24-1, the J call TRBJ2-7; D call uncertain. Trimming took off 9 bases at V and 6 bases at J, with 14 bases between the two ends. The CDR3 is 12 residues long. Germline CDR1 KGHDR, CDR2 SFDVKD. For the CDR3, the DNA is TGTGCCACCGGGCAGTCCTCTGGCGAGCAGTACTTC. This translates into CATGQSSGEQYF.

The rearrangement uses TRBV28 and TRBJ2-5; 16 nucleotides agree with TRBD2. This CDR3 is built from 17 residues. J lost 5 bases, V lost 2 bases, and 5 bases had no gene match. Germline V gene data show CDR1 as MDHEN and CDR2 as SYDVKM. CDR3 in amino acids: CASSLPGLAGGRETQYF. CDR3 coding DNA: TGTGCCAGCAGTTTACCGGGACTAGCGGGAGGGCGGGAGACCCAGTACTTC. The whole variable domain, remainder taken from reference TRBV28 and TRBJ2-5, is DVKVTQSSRYLVKRTGEKVFLECVQDMDHENMFWYRQDPGLGLRLIYFSYDVKMKEKGDIPEGYSVSREKKERFSLILESASTNQTSMYLCASSLPGLAGGRETQYFGPGTRLLVL.

The chain is built from TRBV19 and TRBJ1-1, with 7 nucleotides matching TRBD1. The J segment lost 8 bases and the V segment lost 4 bases, leaving 13 bases of the junction unmatched. CDR1 is LNHDA, CDR2 SQIVND, per germline (reference sequence). The length of the CDR3 is 15 residues. CDR3 region: CASSTLPDRPKEAFF. The CDR3 DNA follows: TGTGCCAGTAGTACCTTACCGGACAGGCCAAAGGAAGCTTTCTTT. Filled out from reference TRBV19 and TRBJ1-1, the complete variable domain reads DGGITQSPKYLFRKEGQNVTLSCEQNLNHDAMYWYRQDPGQGLRLIYYSQIVNDFQKGDIAEGYSVSREKKESFPLTVTSAQKNPTAFYLCASSTLPDRPKEAFFGQGTRLTVV.

This clone was counted a single time. The CDR3 loop is CASSFTSGTRDTQYF. CDR3 DNA sequence: TGTGCCAGCAGCTTTACTAGCGGGACTAGGGATACGCAGTATTTT. The chain is built from TRBV5-4 and TRBJ2-3, with 10 bases that match TRBD2. Germline CDR1 SGHNT, CDR2 YYREEE (reference sequence). V lost 2 bases to trimming and J lost 6 bases; unmatched junction nucleotides: 6. The CDR3 sequence is 15 residues long.

V is TRBV9 and J is TRBJ1-4, with a tentative D call TRBD1 (5 bases). V shed 0 bases and J shed 2 bases, with 8 bases lying between them. CDR3 length equals 15 residues. Germline V gene sequence: CDR1 SGDLS, CDR2 YYNGEE. The CDR3 region is CASSVGGATNEKLFF. The CDR3 DNA is TGTGCCAGCAGCGTAGGCGGGGCTACTAATGAAAAACTGTTTTTT.

The chain combines TRBV12-3 or TRBV12-4 with TRBJ2-7; TRBD1 aligns across 8 bases. The trim removed 3 bases at V and 4 bases at J, leaving 2 bases unmatched. The CDR3 loop spans 13 amino acids. The CDR3 reads CASSFRTGYEQYF. CDR3 coding DNA: TGTGCCAGCAGTTTTCGGACAGGGTACGAGCAGTACTTC.

The CDR3 DNA reads TGTGCCAGCAGCTTAGGGGCAGGGGAGAACACTGAAGCTTTCTTT. It specifies CASSLGAGENTEAFF. The V call is TRBV7-6, the J call TRBJ1-1; tentatively, D is TRBD1 (6 bases). Trimming stripped 1 base from V and 1 base from J, with 10 bases between. Germline-derived CDR1 and CDR2 are SGHVS and FNYEAQ. The CDR3 is 15 amino acids.

This clone was detected many times. This sequence joins TRBV11-3 and TRBJ2-5; no reliable D call. With 5 bases removed from V and 1 base from J, the gap between germline ends came to 8 bases. Germline V gene sequence: CDR1 SGHNT, CDR2 YENEEA. The length of the CDR3 is 13 residues. CDR3 amino acids: CASSPGSQETQYF. In DNA, the CDR3 is TGTGCCAGCAGCCCAGGATCCCAAGAGACCCAGTACTTC.

The chain uses TRBV3-1 (or the pseudogene TRBV3-2) and TRBJ2-6, with a possible D match to TRBD2 (5 bases). V was trimmed by 4 bases and J by 0 bases, leaving 13 bases between them. The CDR3 spans 17 residues. CDR1 is LGHDT, CDR2 YNNKEL, per germline (reference sequence). CDR3 nucleotide sequence: TGTGCCAGCAGCCCAAAATTCGGGGTCTCTGGGGCCAACGTCCTGACTTTC. It specifies CASSPKFGVSGANVLTF.

V usage is TRBV3-1 (or the pseudogene TRBV3-2) and J usage is TRBJ2-7; tentatively, D is TRBD1 (6 bases). CDR1 is LGHDT, CDR2 YNNKEL, per germline (reference sequence). Deletions cut 0 bases from V and 4 bases from J, with 13 bases between. The CDR3 runs to 15 residues. The CDR3 loop reads CASSQDQGRIYEQYF. The DNA for the CDR3 is TGTGCCAGCAGCCAAGATCAGGGGAGAATTTACGAGCAGTACTTC.